The TCR beta chain under discussion was sequenced for a study of monozygotic twins with inflammatory bowel disease. Blood (approximately 2.5 ml) was collected from every donor individually. Note on this clonotype: Its antigen is unidentified.

With eight separate reactions per sample, the authors made cDNA. TCRdb re-called the 5' RACE reads and gives one entry per CDR3 protein, without DNA. The specimen's table records about 160,000 distinct CDR3 sequences. Overall study findings and caveats: No discrimination was achieved between different T cell subtypes. Twins with IBD had fewer clonotypes in common with others than healthy twins, particularly during disease activity.

Germline assignment: CDR1 WSHSY and CDR2 SAAADI. The CDR3 is 18 amino acids. V is TRBV10-2 and J is TRBJ2-2; TCRdb returns TRBD1, unconfirmable since there is no DNA. The clonotype was recovered from a human donor with ulcerative colitis or Crohn's disease, or a healthy co-twin of an affected twin (not recorded which). Sample: blood. CDR3 residues: CASSSTGTGAANTGELFF.